This TCR beta chain comes out of a study of blood T cells in healthy people across ages. Through a sample-barcoded 5' primer and a J-beta primer mix, a second PCR was run for roughly 7 to 12 cycles. Every single cDNA molecule received a tag from a template-switch adaptor with 12 random nucleotides. Per-sample output comprised a minimum of 2.5 million paired-end reads containing CDR3. TCRdb used MiXCR to reprocess the 5' RACE reads, holding one entry per CDR3 protein. The data hold 1.5 million to 1.9 million distinct CDR3 sequences, with approximately 39% observed a single time. The V gene's germline CDR1 is SQVTM and CDR2 ANQGSEA. There are 14 residues in the CDR3. V was cut by 7 bases and J by 6 bases, with 22 bases left in between. At least ten counts were recorded for this clonotype.

The receptor was derived from a woman aged 18-29 years in good health. The sample was blood. The chain uses TRBV29-1 and TRBJ2-7, with a tentative D call TRBD1 (6 bases). The CDR3 sequence: CSARPSLDSSEQYF. The CDR3 DNA follows: TGCAGCGCCCGCCCCTCCCTGGACAGTAGCGAGCAGTACTTC.